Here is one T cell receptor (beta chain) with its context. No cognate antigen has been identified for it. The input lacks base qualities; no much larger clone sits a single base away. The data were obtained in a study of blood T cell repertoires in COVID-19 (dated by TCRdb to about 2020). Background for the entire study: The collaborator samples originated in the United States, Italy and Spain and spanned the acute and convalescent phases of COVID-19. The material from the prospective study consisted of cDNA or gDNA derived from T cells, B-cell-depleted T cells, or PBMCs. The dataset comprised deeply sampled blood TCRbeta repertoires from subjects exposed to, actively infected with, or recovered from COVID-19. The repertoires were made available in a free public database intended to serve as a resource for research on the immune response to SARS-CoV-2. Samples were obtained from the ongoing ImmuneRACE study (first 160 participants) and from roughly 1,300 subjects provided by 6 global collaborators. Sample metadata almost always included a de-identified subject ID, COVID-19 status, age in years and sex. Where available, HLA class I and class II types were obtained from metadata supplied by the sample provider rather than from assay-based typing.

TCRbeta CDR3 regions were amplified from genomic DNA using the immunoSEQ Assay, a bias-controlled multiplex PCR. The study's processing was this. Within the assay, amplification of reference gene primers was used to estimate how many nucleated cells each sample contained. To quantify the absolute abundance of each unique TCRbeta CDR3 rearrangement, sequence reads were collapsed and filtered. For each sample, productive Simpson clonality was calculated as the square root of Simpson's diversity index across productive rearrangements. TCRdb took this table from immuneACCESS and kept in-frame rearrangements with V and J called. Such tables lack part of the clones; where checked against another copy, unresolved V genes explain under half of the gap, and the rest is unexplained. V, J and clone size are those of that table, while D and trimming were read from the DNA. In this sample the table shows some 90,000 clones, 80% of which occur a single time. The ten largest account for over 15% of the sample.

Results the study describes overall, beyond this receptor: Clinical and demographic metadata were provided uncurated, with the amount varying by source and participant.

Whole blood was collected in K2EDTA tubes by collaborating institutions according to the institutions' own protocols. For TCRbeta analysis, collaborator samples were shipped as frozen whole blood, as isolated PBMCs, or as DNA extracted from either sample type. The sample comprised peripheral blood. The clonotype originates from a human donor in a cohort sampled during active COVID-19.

The CDR3 protein is CASSEAQGQVTPLHF. The DNA reads TGTGCCAGCAGTGAAGCGCAGGGGCAAGTGACACCCCTCCACTTT. Recombination linked TRBV2 to TRBJ1-6; D gene: possibly TRBD1, on 6 matching bases. From the cysteine through the phenylalanine, the CDR3 covers 15 amino acids. Left in the record is the CDR3 DNA by itself, 45 bases read in frame from the first base. V loses 0 bases of germline sequence and J loses 11 bases, and the interval between the two ends is 14 bases. CDR1 and CDR2 are read off the germline V gene as SNHLY and FYNNEI. The reference TRBV2 and TRBJ1-6 proteins fill in what lies around the CDR3, so the full variable domain reads EPEVTQTPSHQVTQMGQEVILRCVPISNHLYFYWYRQILGQKVEFLVSFYNNEISEKSEIFDDQFSVERPDGSNFTLKIRSTKLEDSAMYFCASSEAQGQVTPLHFGNGTRLTVT.